The 29 T cell receptor beta chains below all came from one sample that was sequenced in a study of T cells in Graves' hyperthyroidism and ophthalmopathy. RNA transcripts gave rise to amplified TCR beta CDR3 regions. The HTBI set primed first-round TCR CDR3 RT-PCR. TCRdb fed the multiplex PCR reads into MiXCR, producing one record per CDR3 protein. The sample has hundreds of thousands of distinct CDR3 sequences; approximately 15% are singletons. The material sequenced was blood. Receptors were obtained from a woman aged 50 to 65 with Graves' ophthalmopathy.

This clonotype occurred many times. This CDR3 reads CASSFTPIQASNTEAFF. The CDR3 coding sequence is TGCGCCAGCAGCTTCACCCCAATCCAGGCCTCGAACACTGAAGCTTTCTTT. V gene TRBV5-1 combines with J gene TRBJ1-1; D gene ambiguous. The CDR3 consists of 17 residues. The germline CDR1 and CDR2 sequences are SGHRS and YFSETQ. V lost 2 bases, J lost 1 base, and 18 bases lay in between.

V usage is TRBV28 and J usage is TRBJ1-1; the match to TRBD1 covers 7 bases. Germline V gene data show CDR1 as MDHEN and CDR2 as SYDVKM. The CDR3 runs 14 residues. The V segment lost 4 bases and the J segment 5 bases; nucleotides outside the gene matches: 7. CDR3 bases: TGTGCCAGCAGTTCGACAGGGTGGAATACTGAAGCTTTCTTT. Translated: CASSSTGWNTEAFF.

The table lists this clonotype with many counts. V and J are TRBV28 and TRBJ2-1, with a tentative D call TRBD2 (5 bases). The CDR3 consists of 11 residues. CDR1 and CDR2 from the germline V gene are MDHEN and SYDVKM. Between the trimmed V and J ends, which lost 6 bases and 12 bases, there was a span of 12 bases. For the CDR3, the DNA is TGTGCCAGCAGCCTCGTAGGGAGGCAGTTCTTC. Amino acids: CASSLVGRQFF.

This chain links TRBV4-3 with TRBJ1-2; D uncertain. This CDR3 contains 14 residues. Looked up from germline, CDR1 is LGHNA and CDR2 is YSLEER. Trimming removed 1 base at V and 5 bases at J, with 11 bases between. CDR3 bases: TGCGCCAGCAGCCAAGGAGCTGGAGGGTATGGCTACACCTTC. It encodes CASSQGAGGYGYTF.

V usage is TRBV19 and J usage is TRBJ2-7; 8 bases are shared with TRBD2. Germline CDR1 and CDR2: LNHDA and SQIVND (reference sequence). V lost 7 bases and J lost 0; bases outside the gene matches: 5. This CDR3 is 14 amino acids long. The CDR3 DNA is TGTGCCAGTAAAGAGAGCGGGAGCTCCTACGAGCAGTACTTC. Translation: CASKESGSSYEQYF.

V and J are TRBV19 and TRBJ2-1; a weak D match, TRBD1 (6 bases). Trimming took off 4 bases at V and 6 bases at J, with 10 bases between the two ends. CDR3 length equals 13 residues. CDR1 and CDR2 from the germline V gene are LNHDA and SQIVND (reference sequence). The DNA for the CDR3 is TGTGCCAGTAGTAAGGACAGTCGCAATGAGCAGTTCTTC. Its protein product is CASSKDSRNEQFF.

J is TRBJ1-4 and V is TRBV6-1; D unclear. The CDR3 length is 15 residues. Germline assignment: CDR1 MNHNS and CDR2 SASEGT. Trimming took 6 bases from V and 0 from J, leaving 11 bases between them. DNA for the CDR3: TGTGCCAGCAGCAAAGACACCGCAACTAATGAAAAACTGTTTTTT. Its translation is CASSKDTATNEKLFF.

This clonotype has at least ten counts. This chain uses TRBV7-8 with TRBJ2-3, with 7 bases lining up with TRBD2. The CDR3 has 17 amino acids. Trimming took 4 bases from V and 1 from J; bases not matched to a gene: 11. Germline V gene data show CDR1 as SGHVS and CDR2 as FQNEAQ. The CDR3 bases are TGTGCCAGCAGCTCCTGGACTAGTTGGAGGGGCACAGATACGCAGTATTTT. It encodes CASSSWTSWRGTDTQYF.

The chain carries TRBV6-1 and TRBJ1-2, with D possibly matching TRBD1 (6 bases). V dropped 6 bases and J dropped 4 bases, with 18 bases sitting between them. The CDR3 is 15 residues long. CDR1 is MNHNS and CDR2 is SASEGT in the germline V gene. CDR3 sequence (DNA): TGTGCCAGCAGACGCACCGGGGGCACGGGCTATGGCTACACCTTC. This sequence encodes CASRRTGGTGYGYTF.

The chain links TRBV10-3 to TRBJ2-1; tentatively, D is TRBD1 or TRBD2 (6 bases each). The J call may be mistaken, given a closer DNA end match to TRBJ2-7. CDR3 length: 14 residues. Germline V gene data show CDR1 as ENHRY and CDR2 as SYGVKD. The CDR3 reads CAINQGGKYNEQYF. The CDR3 DNA reads TGTGCCATCAATCAAGGGGGGAAATACAATGAGCAGTACTTC.

As for this clonotype: Possible read error: a much larger clone is one base away. The chain links TRBV12-3 or TRBV12-4 to TRBJ2-3; no firm D call. The CDR3 is made up of 12 amino acids. V lost 8 bases and J lost 8, with 14 bases in between. This chain's CDR3 is CASQNLRGTQYF. CDR3 DNA: TGTGCCAGCCAAAATTTACGTGGTACGCAGTATTTT.

V usage is TRBV20-1 and J usage is TRBJ2-1; 9 positions match TRBD2. This CDR3 spans 15 amino acids. CDR1 and CDR2 from the germline V gene are DFQATT and SNEGSKA (reference sequence). V shed 0 bases, J shed 8 bases, and the junction held 8 bases outside the gene matches. The CDR3 sequence: CSAREGSGRLDEQFF. The CDR3 DNA follows: TGCAGTGCTAGAGAAGGTAGCGGGAGACTGGATGAGCAGTTCTTC.

Ten or more counts support this clonotype. The gene calls are TRBV29-1 and TRBJ2-1; 10 bases map to TRBD2. This CDR3 has 14 amino acids. Looked up from germline, CDR1 is SQVTM and CDR2 is ANQGSEA. With V trimmed by 8 bases and J by 7 bases, 11 bases remained unmatched. CDR3 sequence reads: CSLQAGGPGNEQFF. DNA of the CDR3: TGCAGCTTACAAGCGGGAGGGCCCGGTAATGAGCAGTTCTTC.

V is TRBV28 and J is TRBJ2-2, with TRBD2 matching 9 bases. Germline loops: CDR1 MDHEN, CDR2 SYDVKM. Germline trimming cut 4 bases from V and 8 bases from J; bases unmatched to any gene: 8. This CDR3 spans 15 amino acids. In nucleotides, the CDR3 is TGTGCCAGCAGTTCCTTAGCGGGAGCCATGGGGGAGCTGTTTTTT. Encoded protein: CASSSLAGAMGELFF.

This clonotype was counted ten times or more. The chain employs TRBV7-2 and TRBJ2-7, with 10 bases identical to TRBD2. After removal of 4 bases from V and 3 bases from J, the junction contained 6 bases not matched to a gene. The CDR3 length is 15 residues. Per germline, CDR1 SGHTA and CDR2 FQGNSA. The CDR3: CASSSTSGSYYEQYF. DNA of the CDR3: TGTGCCAGCAGCTCGACTAGCGGGTCTTACTACGAGCAGTACTTC. Using reference TRBV7-2 and TRBJ2-7 for the parts outside the CDR3, the full variable domain is GAGVSQSPSNKVTEKGKDVELRCDPISGHTALYWYRQSLGQGLEFLIYFQGNSAPDKSGLPSDRFSAERTGGSVSTLTIQRTQQEDSAVYLCASSSTSGSYYEQYFGPGTRLTVT.

This clonotype was picked up many times. The genes are TRBV28 and TRBJ1-5; TRBD1 aligns across 9 bases. Germline lookup yields CDR1 MDHEN and CDR2 SYDVKM. V dropped 2 bases and J dropped 7; count of bases not matched to a gene: 6. There are 15 residues in the CDR3. Written as DNA, the CDR3 is TGTGCCAGCAGTTTAGGGACAGGGAGGGACCAGCCCCAGCATTTT. Translating it yields CASSLGTGRDQPQHF.

This clonotype was recorded many times. The chain joins TRBV5-1 to TRBJ2-1, with a weak D call TRBD2 (6 bases). CDR1 is SGHRS and CDR2 is YFSETQ in the germline V gene. The CDR3 spans 20 residues. Trimming stripped 5 bases from V and 0 bases from J, with 27 bases between. CDR3 nucleotide sequence: TGCGCCAGCAGGGGACGGGACTCCAAACACCCCGAGGGCTCCTACAATGAGCAGTTCTTC. As protein: CASRGRDSKHPEGSYNEQFF.

This clonotype was detected only a few times. The V gene is TRBV10-3, the J gene TRBJ1-2, with 7 nucleotides matching TRBD1. CDR3 size: 14 residues. Trimming cost V 7 bases and J 4 bases; bases outside gene matches: 9. Germline V lookup: CDR1 ENHRY, CDR2 SYGVKD. The CDR3 loop is CAIKMTGSSYGYTF. For the CDR3, the DNA is TGTGCCATCAAGATGACAGGGAGTTCCTATGGCTACACCTTC.

The chain couples TRBV12-5 to TRBJ2-2, with TRBD2 matching over 9 bases. Per germline, CDR1 LGHNT and CDR2 FRNRAP. Trimming cost V 7 bases and J 7 bases; bases outside gene matches: 13. The CDR3 sequence is 16 residues long. Written as DNA, the CDR3 is TGTGCTAGTGCCCAGTCGAGCGGGAGGTTTGGCGGGGAGCTGTTTTTT. It is translated as CASAQSSGRFGGELFF.

This chain connects TRBV28 to TRBJ2-2, with D possibly TRBD2 on 6 matching bases. The CDR3 extends over 16 amino acids. Trimming shortened V by 7 bases and J by 3 bases, and 18 bases separated the two germline ends. Germline values: CDR1 MDHEN, CDR2 SYDVKM. The CDR3 DNA follows: TGTGCCAGCACCCCTCGGGGACTGGGTTACACCGGGGAGCTGTTTTTT. Encoded protein: CASTPRGLGYTGELFF.

This clonotype was detected many times. The chain carries TRBV6-1 and TRBJ2-1; 8 bases agree with TRBD2. The junction had 19 bases not matched to a gene; V was cut back by 7 bases and J by 2 bases. Germline V gene lookup returns CDR1 MNHNS and CDR2 SASEGT. The CDR3 has 19 amino acids. The CDR3 nucleotides are TGTGCCAGCACGGCAATCTACAGTGAAGCGGGAGACACCTACAATGAGCAGTTCTTC. As protein: CASTAIYSEAGDTYNEQFF.

This clonotype was detected ten times or more. V usage is TRBV7-8 and J usage is TRBJ2-5, with 8 bases fitting TRBD2. The germline CDR1 and CDR2 sequences are SGHVS and FQNEAQ. V shed 2 bases, J shed 3 bases, and the junction held 11 bases outside the gene matches. The length of the CDR3 is 17 residues. The chain's CDR3 is CASSLYTLLAEKETQYF. The DNA of the CDR3 is TGTGCCAGCAGCTTATATACCCTACTAGCGGAGAAAGAGACCCAGTACTTC.

V and J are TRBV6-1 and TRBJ2-1, with 8 bases fitting TRBD2. Germline V CDR1 and CDR2: MNHNS, SASEGT. There are 15 residues in the CDR3. The J segment lost 3 bases and the V segment lost 7 bases, leaving 8 bases of the junction unmatched. The DNA for the CDR3 is TGTGCCAGCACAAATAGCGGGACATACTACAATGAGCAGTTCTTC. Protein: CASTNSGTYYNEQFF.

In nucleotides, the CDR3 is TGTGCCAGCAGTTTGACGCCTCGTGATACGCAGTATTTT. Translation: CASSLTPRDTQYF. J is TRBJ2-3 and V is TRBV27, with D uncertain. The CDR3 consists of 13 residues. Between the trimmed V and J ends, which lost 3 bases and 6 bases, there was a span of 10 bases. Germline-derived CDR1 and CDR2 are MNHEY and SMNVEV (reference sequence).

The V gene is TRBV6-1, the J gene TRBJ2-7; D is unresolved. With 0 bases removed from V and 5 bases from J, the gap between germline ends came to 11 bases. This CDR3 is 14 amino acids long. The germline V gene encodes CDR1 MNHNS and CDR2 SASEGT. For the CDR3, the DNA is TGTGCCAGCAGTGAAGCAGGCCAGGTTGACGAGCAGTACTTC. This sequence encodes CASSEAGQVDEQYF.

In its sample, this clonotype was seen a few times. This chain connects TRBV20-1 to TRBJ2-6; either TRBD1 or TRBD2 may fit D (6 bases each). Germline-derived CDR1 and CDR2 are DFQATT and SNEGSKA (reference sequence). V was trimmed by 6 bases and J by 2 bases, leaving 11 bases between them. The CDR3 length is 14 residues. The CDR3 is CSAKEGAGANVLTF. CDR3 DNA: TGCAGTGCGAAGGAGGGGGCTGGGGCCAACGTCCTGACTTTC.

At least ten counts were recorded for this clonotype. This rearrangement joins TRBV27 to TRBJ2-1; tentative D call: TRBD1 (6 bases). Deletions cut 7 bases from V and 4 bases from J, with 14 bases between. The CDR3 length is 14 residues. Germline lookup yields CDR1 MNHEY and CDR2 SMNVEV (reference sequence). CDR3 region: CASTLTGHYNEQFF. DNA for the CDR3: TGTGCCAGCACTTTGACAGGACATTACAATGAGCAGTTCTTC.

This clonotype came up a few times. The V gene is TRBV28, the J gene TRBJ2-7; 9 bases line up with TRBD1. With 4 bases clipped from V and 5 bases from J, the junction kept 6 bases outside the gene matches. CDR1 is MDHEN and CDR2 is SYDVKM in the germline V gene. The CDR3 loop spans 14 amino acids. In DNA, the CDR3 is TGTGCCAGCAGTTCGGGACAGGGTAGACACGAGCAGTACTTC. The encoded protein is CASSSGQGRHEQYF. Looking up the rest from reference TRBV28 and TRBJ2-7 gives the full variable domain: DVKVTQSSRYLVKRTGEKVFLECVQDMDHENMFWYRQDPGLGLRLIYFSYDVKMKEKGDIPEGYSVSREKKERFSLILESASTNQTSMYLCASSSGQGRHEQYFGPGTRLTVT.

The rearrangement links TRBV19 to TRBJ2-5; TRBD2 aligns across 7 bases. V shed 4 bases and J 2 bases; nucleotides not matched to a gene: 10. Germline loops: CDR1 LNHDA, CDR2 SQIVND (reference sequence). The CDR3 is 16 amino acids. CDR3 residues: CASSRGGGSFQETQYF. The CDR3 nucleotides are TGTGCCAGTAGTAGGGGGGGGGGATCGTTTCAAGAGACCCAGTACTTC.